The rows below give T cell receptor beta chains drawn from one sample of a study of shared clonotypes between healthy human individuals. Using immunoSEQ multiplex PCR, the repertoire was profiled, and TCRdb retains in-frame clones only, with some absent. The repertoire includes around 700,000 clones, 92% of them detected once, and roughly 24% sits in the top ten. The source material was naive CD8+ T cells sorted from blood. All receptors come from a man aged 30-40 years in good health. The CDR3 runs from the conserved cysteine through the conserved F or W. A D gene is named only where the DNA matches it firmly. Clone size is stated in some rows and not others, as once, few, many or a class when expanded.

J: TRBJ1-2; size: -; V: TRBV27; D: -; DNA: TGTGCCAGCAGTTTATGGGCCGGGGTAACGGGTGGCTACACCTTC; CDR3: CASSLWAGVTGGYTF
J: TRBJ2-7; size: -; V: TRBV30; D: -; DNA: TGTGCCTGGAAGGGCGCAGCCTACGAGCAGTACTTC; CDR3: CAWKGAAYEQYF
J: TRBJ2-1; size: -; V: TRBV7-6; D: -; DNA: TGTGCCAGCACTGAAGGCAATGAGCAGTTCTTC; CDR3: CASTEGNEQFF
J: TRBJ1-1; size: -; V: TRBV5-8; D: -; DNA: TGTGCCAGCAGCTTGGTGGGAGGGGACCCTGAAGCTTTCTTT; CDR3: CASSLVGGDPEAFF
J: TRBJ2-3; size: -; V: TRBV4-3; D: TRBD2; DNA: TGCGCCAGCAGCCAAGATATGAGACTAGCGTTACGCTTGTATTTT; CDR3: CASSQDMRLALRLYF
J: TRBJ2-2; size: -; V: TRBV7-8; D: -; DNA: TGTGCCAGCAGCTTCCGACACGGGGAGCTGTTTTTT; CDR3: CASSFRHGELFF
J: TRBJ2-5; size: -; V: TRBV5-6; D: -; DNA: TGTGCCAGCAGCTTGGTTGCGGGGGAGACCCAGTACTTC; CDR3: CASSLVAGETQYF
J: TRBJ2-1; size: -; V: TRBV29-1; D: TRBD2; DNA: TGCAGCGTTTCCGGGACTAGCGGGAGCTCCTACAATGAGCAGTTCTTC; CDR3: CSVSGTSGSSYNEQFF
J: TRBJ2-7; size: -; V: TRBV19; D: -; DNA: TGTGCCAGTAGTACCATCGGTCGGGTCGAGCAGTACTTC; CDR3: CASSTIGRVEQYF
J: TRBJ2-3; size: -; V: TRBV15; D: TRBD2; DNA: TGTGCCACCAGCAGCCGCTCCCCCCTAAGCGGGAGTTCCACAGATACGCAGTATTTT; CDR3: CATSSRSPLSGSSTDTQYF
J: TRBJ1-1; size: -; V: TRBV6-6; D: -; DNA: TGTGCCAGCAGTTACGAGAGGTCCTTGAACACTGAAGCTTTCTTT; CDR3: CASSYERSLNTEAFF
J: TRBJ2-1; size: -; V: TRBV25-1; D: TRBD2; DNA: TGTGCCAGCAGTGAAACTCCGATAGCGGGAGGGTACAATGAGCAGTTCTTC; CDR3: CASSETPIAGGYNEQFF
J: TRBJ1-2; size: -; V: TRBV10-3; D: TRBD1; DNA: TGTGCCATCAGTGAGTATGCAGGGGGCGCAGGCTATGGCTACACCTTC; CDR3: CAISEYAGGAGYGYTF
J: TRBJ2-5; size: -; V: TRBV27; D: TRBD2; DNA: TGTGCCAGCAGTAGTCCCAGCGGGAGGGCTCGAGAGACCCAGTACTTC; CDR3: CASSSPSGRARETQYF
J: TRBJ2-5; size: -; V: TRBV9; D: -; DNA: TGTGCCAGCAGCGTAGGCGAGGGCCATGAGACCCAGTACTTC; CDR3: CASSVGEGHETQYF
J: TRBJ2-7; size: once; V: TRBV7-9; D: -; DNA: TGTGCCAGCAGCCCGGGACGGGGGAGCTCCTACGAGCAGTACTTC; CDR3: CASSPGRGSSYEQYF